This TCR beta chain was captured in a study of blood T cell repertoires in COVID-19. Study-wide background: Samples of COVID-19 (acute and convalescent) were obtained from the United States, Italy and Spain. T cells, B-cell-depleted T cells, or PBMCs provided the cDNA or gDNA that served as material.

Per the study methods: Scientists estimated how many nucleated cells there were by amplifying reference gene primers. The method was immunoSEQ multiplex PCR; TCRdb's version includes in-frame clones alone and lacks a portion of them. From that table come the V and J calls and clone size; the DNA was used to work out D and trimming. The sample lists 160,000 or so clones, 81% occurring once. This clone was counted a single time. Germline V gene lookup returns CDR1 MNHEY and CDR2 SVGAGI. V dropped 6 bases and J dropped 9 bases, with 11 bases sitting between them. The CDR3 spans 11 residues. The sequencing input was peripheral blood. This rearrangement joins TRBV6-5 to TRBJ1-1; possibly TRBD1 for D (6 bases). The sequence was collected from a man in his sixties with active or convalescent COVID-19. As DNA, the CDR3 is TGTGCCAGCAGCCATGACAGGAAAGCTTTCTTT. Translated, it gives CASSHDRKAFF.